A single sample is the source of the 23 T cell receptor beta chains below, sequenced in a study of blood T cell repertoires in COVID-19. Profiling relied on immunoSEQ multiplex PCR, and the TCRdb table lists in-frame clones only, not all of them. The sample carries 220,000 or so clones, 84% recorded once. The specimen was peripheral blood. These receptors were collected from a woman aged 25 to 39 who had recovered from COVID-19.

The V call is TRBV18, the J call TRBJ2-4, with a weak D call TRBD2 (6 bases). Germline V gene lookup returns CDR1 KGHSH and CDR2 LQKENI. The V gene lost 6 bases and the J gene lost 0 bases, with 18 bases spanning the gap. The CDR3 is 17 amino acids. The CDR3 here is CASSPLPWTIAKNIQYF. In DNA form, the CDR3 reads TGTGCCAGCTCCCCCCTTCCTTGGACTATAGCCAAAAACATTCAGTACTTC.

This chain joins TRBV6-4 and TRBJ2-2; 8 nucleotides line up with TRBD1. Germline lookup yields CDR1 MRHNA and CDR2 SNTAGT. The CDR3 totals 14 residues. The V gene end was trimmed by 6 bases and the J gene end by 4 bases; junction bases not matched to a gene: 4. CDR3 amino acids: CASRPQGATGELFF. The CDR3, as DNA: TGTGCCAGCAGACCCCAGGGGGCCACCGGGGAGCTGTTTTTT.

The CDR3 region has the DNA TGTGCCTGGACAGGGCTCTATGGCTACACCTTC. This translates into CAWTGLYGYTF. The rearrangement links TRBV30 to TRBJ1-2; TRBD1 is a possible D gene (5 bases). Trimming removed 4 bases from V and 4 bases from J, with 7 bases in between. The CDR3 contains 11 residues. CDR1 is GTSNPN, CDR2 SVGIG, per germline (reference sequence).

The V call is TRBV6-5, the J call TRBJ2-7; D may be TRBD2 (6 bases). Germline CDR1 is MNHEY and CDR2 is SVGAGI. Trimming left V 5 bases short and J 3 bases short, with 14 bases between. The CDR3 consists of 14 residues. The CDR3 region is CASSNTGLNYEQYF. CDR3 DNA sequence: TGTGCCAGCAGTAACACGGGACTCAACTACGAGCAGTACTTC.

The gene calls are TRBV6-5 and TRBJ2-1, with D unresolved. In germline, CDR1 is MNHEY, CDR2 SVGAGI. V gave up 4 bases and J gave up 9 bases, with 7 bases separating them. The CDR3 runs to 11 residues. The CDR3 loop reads CASSLRGEQFF. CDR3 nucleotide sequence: TGTGCCAGCAGTTTAAGAGGTGAGCAGTTCTTC.

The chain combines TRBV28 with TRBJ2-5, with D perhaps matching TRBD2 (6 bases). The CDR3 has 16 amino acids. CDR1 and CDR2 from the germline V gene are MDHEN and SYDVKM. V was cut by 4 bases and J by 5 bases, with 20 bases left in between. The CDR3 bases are TGTGCCAGCAGTTCCCTCGGGACCGCGGGGATGGAGACCCAGTACTTC. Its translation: CASSSLGTAGMETQYF. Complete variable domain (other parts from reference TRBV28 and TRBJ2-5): DVKVTQSSRYLVKRTGEKVFLECVQDMDHENMFWYRQDPGLGLRLIYFSYDVKMKEKGDIPEGYSVSREKKERFSLILESASTNQTSMYLCASSSLGTAGMETQYFGPGTRLLVL.

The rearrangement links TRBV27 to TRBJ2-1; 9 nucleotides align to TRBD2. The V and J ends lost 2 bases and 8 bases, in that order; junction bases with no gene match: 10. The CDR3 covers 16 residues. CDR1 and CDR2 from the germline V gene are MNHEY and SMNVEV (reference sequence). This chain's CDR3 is CASSLKWREGGDEQFF. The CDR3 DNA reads TGTGCCAGCAGTTTAAAATGGCGGGAGGGGGGGGATGAGCAGTTCTTC.

The CDR3 nucleotides read TGTGCCAGCAGTGTTGAGCGACCGAGCTCCTACGAGCAGTACTTC. Translated: CASSVERPSSYEQYF. The chain employs TRBV2 and TRBJ2-7, with D unresolved. Germline V CDR1 and CDR2: SNHLY, FYNNEI. The length of the CDR3 is 15 residues. The germline V and J ends were trimmed by 4 bases and 0 bases, with 13 bases remaining between them.

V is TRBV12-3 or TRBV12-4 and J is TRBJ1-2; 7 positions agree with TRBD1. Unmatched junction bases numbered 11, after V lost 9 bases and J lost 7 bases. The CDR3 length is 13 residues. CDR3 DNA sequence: TGTGCCAGTATTTCTCAGGGGGAAGGTGGCTACACCTTC. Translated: CASISQGEGGYTF.

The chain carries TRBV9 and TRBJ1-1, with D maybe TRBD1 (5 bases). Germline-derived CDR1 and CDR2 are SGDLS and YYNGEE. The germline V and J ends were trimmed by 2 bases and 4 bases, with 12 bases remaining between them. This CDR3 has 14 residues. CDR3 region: CASSVWGGGTEAFF. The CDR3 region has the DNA TGTGCCAGCAGCGTCTGGGGCGGTGGCACTGAAGCTTTCTTT.

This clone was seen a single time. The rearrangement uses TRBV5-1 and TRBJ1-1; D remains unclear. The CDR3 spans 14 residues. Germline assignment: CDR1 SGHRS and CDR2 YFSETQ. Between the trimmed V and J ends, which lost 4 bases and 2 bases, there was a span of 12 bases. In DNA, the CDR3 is TGCGCCAGCAGCGTCTATGGGAGCAACACTGAAGCTTTCTTT. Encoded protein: CASSVYGSNTEAFF.

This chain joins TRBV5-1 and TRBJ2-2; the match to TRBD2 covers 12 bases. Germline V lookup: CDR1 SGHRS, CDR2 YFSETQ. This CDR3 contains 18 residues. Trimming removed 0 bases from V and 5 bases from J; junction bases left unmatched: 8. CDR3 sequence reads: CASSLAVLAGGETGELFF. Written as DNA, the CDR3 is TGCGCCAGCAGCTTGGCCGTCCTAGCGGGAGGGGAAACCGGGGAGCTGTTTTTT. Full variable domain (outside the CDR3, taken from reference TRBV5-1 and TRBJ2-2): KAGVTQTPRYLIKTRGQQVTLSCSPISGHRSVSWYQQTPGQGLQFLFEYFSETQRNKGNFPGRFSGRQFSNSRSEMNVSTLELGDSALYLCASSLAVLAGGETGELFFGEGSRLTVL.

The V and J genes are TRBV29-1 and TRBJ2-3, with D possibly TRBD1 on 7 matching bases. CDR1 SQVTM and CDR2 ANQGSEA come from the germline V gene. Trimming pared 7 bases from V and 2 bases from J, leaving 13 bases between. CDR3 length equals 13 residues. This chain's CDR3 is CSESGGYTDTQYF. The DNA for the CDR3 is TGCAGCGAGTCAGGGGGGTACACAGATACGCAGTATTTT.

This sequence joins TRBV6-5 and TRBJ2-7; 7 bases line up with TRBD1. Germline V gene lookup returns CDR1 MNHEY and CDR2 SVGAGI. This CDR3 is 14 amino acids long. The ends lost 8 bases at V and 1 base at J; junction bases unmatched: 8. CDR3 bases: TGTGCCAGCTCTCTATCGACAGGGTCCTACGAGCAGTACTTC. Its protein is CASSLSTGSYEQYF.

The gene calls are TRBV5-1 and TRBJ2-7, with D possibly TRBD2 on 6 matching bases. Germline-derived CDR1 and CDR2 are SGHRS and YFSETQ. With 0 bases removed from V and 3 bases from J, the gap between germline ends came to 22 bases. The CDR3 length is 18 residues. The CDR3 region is CASSLDSGGGGVYYEQYF. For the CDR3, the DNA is TGCGCCAGCAGCTTGGATTCTGGGGGAGGAGGTGTCTACTACGAGCAGTACTTC.

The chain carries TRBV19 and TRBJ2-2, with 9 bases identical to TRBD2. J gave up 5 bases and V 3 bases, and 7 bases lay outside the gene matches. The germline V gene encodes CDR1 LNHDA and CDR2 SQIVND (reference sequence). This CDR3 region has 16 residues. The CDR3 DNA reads TGTGCCAGTAGTATTTTGCGGGAGGGCCGGACCGGGGAGCTGTTTTTT. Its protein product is CASSILREGRTGELFF.

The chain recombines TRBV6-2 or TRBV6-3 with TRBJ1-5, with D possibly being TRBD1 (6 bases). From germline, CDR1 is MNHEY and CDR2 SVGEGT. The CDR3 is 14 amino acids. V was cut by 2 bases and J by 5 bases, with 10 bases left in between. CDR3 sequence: CASSYEQGYQPQHF. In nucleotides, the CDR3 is TGTGCCAGCAGTTACGAACAGGGTTATCAGCCCCAGCATTTT.

The CDR3 DNA is TGTGCCAGTAGTATCCGGGACAGGGGCCCAATGAACACTGAAGCTTTCTTT. Amino acids: CASSIRDRGPMNTEAFF. The chain carries TRBV19 and TRBJ1-1; 10 bases fit TRBD1. The CDR3 sequence is 17 residues long. Germline V gives CDR1 LNHDA, CDR2 SQIVND (reference sequence). V gave up 3 bases and J gave up 0 bases; unmatched junction bases: 7. The variable domain in full, completed from reference TRBV19 and TRBJ1-1, reads DGGITQSPKYLFRKEGQNVTLSCEQNLNHDAMYWYRQDPGQGLRLIYYSQIVNDFQKGDIAEGYSVSREKKESFPLTVTSAQKNPTAFYLCASSIRDRGPMNTEAFFGQGTRLTVV.

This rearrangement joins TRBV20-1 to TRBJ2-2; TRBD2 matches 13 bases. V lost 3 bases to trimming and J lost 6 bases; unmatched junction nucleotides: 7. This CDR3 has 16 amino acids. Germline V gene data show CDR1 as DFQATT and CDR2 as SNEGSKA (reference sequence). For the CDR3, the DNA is TGCAGTGCTAGTGATCCGGGACTAGCGGGACCCGGGGAGCTGTTTTTT. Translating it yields CSASDPGLAGPGELFF.

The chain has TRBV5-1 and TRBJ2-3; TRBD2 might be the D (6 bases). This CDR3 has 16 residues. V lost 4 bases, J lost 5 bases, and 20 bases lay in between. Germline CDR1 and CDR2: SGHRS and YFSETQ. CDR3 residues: CASSARLGGAGDTQYF. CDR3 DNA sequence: TGCGCCAGCAGCGCCAGACTAGGAGGGGCGGGAGATACGCAGTATTTT.

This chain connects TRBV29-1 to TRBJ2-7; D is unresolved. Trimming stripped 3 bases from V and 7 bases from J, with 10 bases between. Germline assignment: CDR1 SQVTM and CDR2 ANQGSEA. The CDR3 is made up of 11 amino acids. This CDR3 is CSVDHFGEQYF. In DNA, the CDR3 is TGCAGCGTTGACCACTTCGGGGAGCAGTACTTC.

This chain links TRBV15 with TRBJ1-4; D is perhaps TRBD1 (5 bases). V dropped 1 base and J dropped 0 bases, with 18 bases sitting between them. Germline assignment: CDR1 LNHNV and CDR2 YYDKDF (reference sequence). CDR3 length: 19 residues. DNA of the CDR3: TGTGCCACCAGCAGAGTGGGGCTGGGGCAGGGCGCAACTAATGAAAAACTGTTTTTT. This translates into CATSRVGLGQGATNEKLFF.

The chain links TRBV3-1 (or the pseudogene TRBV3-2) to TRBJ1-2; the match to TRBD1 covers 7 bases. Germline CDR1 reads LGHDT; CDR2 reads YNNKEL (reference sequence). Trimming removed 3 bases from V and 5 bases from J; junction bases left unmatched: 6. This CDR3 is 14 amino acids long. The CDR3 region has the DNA TGTGCCAGCAGCCAGGATGACAGGGAGTATGGCTACACCTTC. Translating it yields CASSQDDREYGYTF.